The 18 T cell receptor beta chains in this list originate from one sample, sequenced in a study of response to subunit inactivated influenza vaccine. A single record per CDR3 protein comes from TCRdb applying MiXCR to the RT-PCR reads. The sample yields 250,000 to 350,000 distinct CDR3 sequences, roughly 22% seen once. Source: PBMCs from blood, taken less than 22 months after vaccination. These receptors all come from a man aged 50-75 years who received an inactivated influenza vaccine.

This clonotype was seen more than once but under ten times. The CDR3 DNA sequence: TGCGCCAGCAGCCAAGTCCTGACAGGGCGCCGTAACTATGGCTACACCTTC. Amino acids: CASSQVLTGRRNYGYTF. V is TRBV4-1 and J is TRBJ1-2; 7 positions agree with TRBD1. Germline-derived CDR1 and CDR2 are MGHRA and YSYEKL. The CDR3 loop spans 17 amino acids. Trimming took 1 base from V and 1 from J; bases not matched to a gene: 9.

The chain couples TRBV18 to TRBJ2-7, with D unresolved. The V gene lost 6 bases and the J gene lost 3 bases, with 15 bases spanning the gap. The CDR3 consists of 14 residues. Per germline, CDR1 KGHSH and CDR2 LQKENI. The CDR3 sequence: CASSISAENYEQYF. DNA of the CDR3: TGTGCCAGCTCCATATCGGCGGAGAACTACGAGCAGTACTTC.

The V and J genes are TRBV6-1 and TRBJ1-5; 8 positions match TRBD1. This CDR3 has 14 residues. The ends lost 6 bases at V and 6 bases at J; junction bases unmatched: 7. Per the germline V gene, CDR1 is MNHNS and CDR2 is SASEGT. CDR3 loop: CASRLRGQGQPQHF. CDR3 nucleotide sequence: TGTGCCAGCAGGCTCAGGGGGCAGGGTCAGCCCCAGCATTTT.

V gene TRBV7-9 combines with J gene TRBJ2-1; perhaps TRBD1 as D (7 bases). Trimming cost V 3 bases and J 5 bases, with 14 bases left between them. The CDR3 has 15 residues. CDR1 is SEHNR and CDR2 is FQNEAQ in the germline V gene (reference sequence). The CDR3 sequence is CASSLTGTPHNEQFF. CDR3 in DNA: TGTGCCAGCAGCTTGACAGGGACTCCTCACAATGAGCAGTTCTTC.

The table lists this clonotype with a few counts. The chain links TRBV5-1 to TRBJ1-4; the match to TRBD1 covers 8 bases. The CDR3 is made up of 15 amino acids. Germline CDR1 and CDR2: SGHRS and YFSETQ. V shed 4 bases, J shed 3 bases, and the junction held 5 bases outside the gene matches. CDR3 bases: TGCGCCAGCAGCAAACTGGACAGGGCTAATGAAAAACTGTTTTTT. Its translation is CASSKLDRANEKLFF.

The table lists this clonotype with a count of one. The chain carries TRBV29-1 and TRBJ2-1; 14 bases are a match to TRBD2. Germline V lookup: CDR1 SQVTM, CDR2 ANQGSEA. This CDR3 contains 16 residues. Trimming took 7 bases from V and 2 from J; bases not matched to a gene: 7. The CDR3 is CSAIGLAGGTYNEQFF. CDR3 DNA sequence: TGCAGCGCCATCGGACTAGCGGGAGGTACCTACAATGAGCAGTTCTTC.

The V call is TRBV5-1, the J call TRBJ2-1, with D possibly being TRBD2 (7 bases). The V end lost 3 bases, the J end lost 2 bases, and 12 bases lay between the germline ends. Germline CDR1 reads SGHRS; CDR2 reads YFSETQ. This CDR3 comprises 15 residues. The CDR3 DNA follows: TGCGCCAGCAGCTACGCGGGGGCTACCTACAATGAGCAGTTCTTC. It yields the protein CASSYAGATYNEQFF.

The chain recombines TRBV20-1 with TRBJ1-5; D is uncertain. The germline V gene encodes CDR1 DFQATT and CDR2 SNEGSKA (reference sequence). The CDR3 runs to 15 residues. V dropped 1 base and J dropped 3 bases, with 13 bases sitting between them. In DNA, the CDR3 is TGCAGTGCTAGAGGAATAGGCAGTAACAATCAGCCCCAGCATTTT. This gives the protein CSARGIGSNNQPQHF.

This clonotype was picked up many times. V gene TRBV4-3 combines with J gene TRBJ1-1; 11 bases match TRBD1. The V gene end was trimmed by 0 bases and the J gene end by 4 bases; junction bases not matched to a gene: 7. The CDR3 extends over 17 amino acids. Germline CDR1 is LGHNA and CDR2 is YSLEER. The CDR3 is CASSQDLKDRGLTEAFF. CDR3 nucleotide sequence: TGCGCCAGCAGCCAAGATCTCAAGGACAGGGGGCTCACTGAAGCTTTCTTT.

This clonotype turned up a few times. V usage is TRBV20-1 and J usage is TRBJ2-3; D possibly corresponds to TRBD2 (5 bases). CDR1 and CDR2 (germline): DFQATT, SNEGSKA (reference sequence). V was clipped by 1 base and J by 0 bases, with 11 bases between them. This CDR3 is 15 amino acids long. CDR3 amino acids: CSARVRRTSTDTQYF. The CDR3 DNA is TGCAGTGCTAGAGTACGGAGGACTAGCACAGATACGCAGTATTTT.

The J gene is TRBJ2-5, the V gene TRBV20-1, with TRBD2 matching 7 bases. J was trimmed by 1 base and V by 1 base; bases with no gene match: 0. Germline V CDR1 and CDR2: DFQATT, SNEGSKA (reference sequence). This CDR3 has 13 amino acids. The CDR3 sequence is CSARGTSQETQYF. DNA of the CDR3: TGCAGTGCTAGAGGGACTAGCCAAGAGACCCAGTACTTC.

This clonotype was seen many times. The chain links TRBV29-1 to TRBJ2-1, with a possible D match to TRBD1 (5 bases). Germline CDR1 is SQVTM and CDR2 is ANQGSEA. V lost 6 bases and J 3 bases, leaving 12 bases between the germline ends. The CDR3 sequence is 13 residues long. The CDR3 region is CSVQGDLYNEQFF. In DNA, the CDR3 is TGCAGCGTGCAGGGTGACCTCTACAATGAGCAGTTCTTC.

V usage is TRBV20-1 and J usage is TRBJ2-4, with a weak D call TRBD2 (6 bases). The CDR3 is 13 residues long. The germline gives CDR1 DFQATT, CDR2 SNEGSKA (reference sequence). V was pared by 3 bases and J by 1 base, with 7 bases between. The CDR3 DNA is TGCAGTGCTAGGGAGGGTGCCAAAAACATTCAGTACTTC. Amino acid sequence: CSAREGAKNIQYF.

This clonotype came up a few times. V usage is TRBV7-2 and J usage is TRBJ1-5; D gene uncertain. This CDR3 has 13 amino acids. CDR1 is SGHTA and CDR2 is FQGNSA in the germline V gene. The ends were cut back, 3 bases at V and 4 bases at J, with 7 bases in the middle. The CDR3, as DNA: TGTGCCAGCAGCTTTAAAGTTAATCAGCCCCAGCATTTT. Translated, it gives CASSFKVNQPQHF.

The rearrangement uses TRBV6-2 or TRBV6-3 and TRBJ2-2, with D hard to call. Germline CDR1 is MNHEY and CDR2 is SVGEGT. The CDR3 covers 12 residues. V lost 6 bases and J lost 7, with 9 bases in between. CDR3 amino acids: CASRGWYGELFF. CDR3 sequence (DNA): TGTGCCAGCAGGGGGTGGTACGGGGAGCTGTTTTTT.

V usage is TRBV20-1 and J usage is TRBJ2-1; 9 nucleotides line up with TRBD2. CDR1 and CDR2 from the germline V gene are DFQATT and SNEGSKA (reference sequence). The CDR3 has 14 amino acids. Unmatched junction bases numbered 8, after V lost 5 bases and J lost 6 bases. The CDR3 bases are TGCAGTGCTCTCAGCGGGGGGCTTACCAATGAGCAGTTCTTC. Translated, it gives CSALSGGLTNEQFF.

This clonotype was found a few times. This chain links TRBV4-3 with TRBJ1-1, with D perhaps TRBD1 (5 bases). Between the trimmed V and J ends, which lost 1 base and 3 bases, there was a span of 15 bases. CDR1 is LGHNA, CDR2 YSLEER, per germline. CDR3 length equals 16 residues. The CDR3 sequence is CASSQGPGSGDTEAFF. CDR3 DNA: TGCGCCAGCAGCCAAGGTCCCGGTTCGGGGGACACTGAAGCTTTCTTT.

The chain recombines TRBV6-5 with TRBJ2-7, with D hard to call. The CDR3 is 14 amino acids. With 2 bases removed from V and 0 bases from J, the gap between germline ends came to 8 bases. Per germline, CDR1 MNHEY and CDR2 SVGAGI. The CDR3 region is CASSYVDGSYEQYF. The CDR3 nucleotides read TGTGCCAGCAGTTACGTAGACGGCTCCTACGAGCAGTACTTC.